A selection of T cell receptor beta chains follows, all from one sample in a study of T cells in Graves' hyperthyroidism and ophthalmopathy. From the multiplex PCR reads, TCRdb called clonotypes with MiXCR, one entry per CDR3 protein. The data contain 600,000 or so distinct CDR3 sequences, approximately 15% of them singletons. The sequenced sample consisted of blood. Receptor source: a woman in her late teens or twenties with Graves' ophthalmopathy. The CDR3 runs from the conserved cysteine through the conserved F or W. The D gene is left open where the match is weak. Clone size, where shown, is once, few, many, or a class for clones that have expanded.

TRBJ2-1 - TRBD2 TRBV6-1 CASSEAAGGRLRNEQFF TGTGCCAGCAGTGAAGCGGCGGGCGGGAGGCTGAGGAATGAGCAGTTCTTC
TRBJ2-7 - - TRBV9 CASSVGATDPDYEQYF TGTGCCAGCAGCGTTGGGGCCACCGATCCGGATTACGAGCAGTACTTC
TRBJ2-1 many - TRBV28 CASSTIGRGGGGGEQFF TGTGCCAGCAGTACCATCGGTAGGGGGGGGGGTGGAGGTGAGCAGTTCTTC
TRBJ2-7 - TRBD1 TRBV28 CASSKTGTGRGIDIYEQYF TGTGCCAGCAGTAAAACCGGGACAGGGAGGGGCATTGATATCTACGAGCAGTACTTC
TRBJ1-1 many TRBD1 TRBV15 CATSRTYPLLSRGVNTEAFF TGTGCCACCAGCAGAACTTATCCCCTCCTCTCCAGGGGGGTGAACACTGAAGCTTTCTTT
TRBJ1-2 few - TRBV9 CASSVDGTYSNYGYTF TGTGCCAGCAGCGTAGATGGGACGTATAGTAACTATGGCTACACCTTC
TRBJ1-4 - - TRBV12-5 CASGLVLSGEGEKLFF TGTGCTAGTGGTTTGGTCCTTTCAGGGGAGGGGGAAAAACTGTTTTTT
TRBJ2-1 many - TRBV18 CASSPRTVDNEQFF TGTGCCAGCTCACCAAGGACTGTGGACAATGAGCAGTTCTTC
TRBJ2-1 many TRBD2 TRBV4-1 CASSQDRGSPGLAGNEQFF TGCGCCAGCAGCCAAGATCGGGGGAGTCCGGGACTAGCTGGTAATGAGCAGTTCTTC
TRBJ2-3 many - TRBV5-1 CASSKGGQSTDTQYF TGCGCCAGCAGTAAGGGGGGACAGAGCACAGATACGCAGTATTTT
TRBJ2-3 many - TRBV12-3/TRBV12-4 CAIEGRGTDTQYF TGTGCCATAGAGGGTCGTGGCACAGATACGCAGTATTTT
TRBJ2-3 many - TRBV29-1 CSVERAPDTDTQYF TGCAGCGTTGAAAGGGCCCCGGACACAGATACGCAGTATTTT
TRBJ2-7 many TRBD2 TRBV11-3 CASSALAGLSYEQYF TGTGCCAGCAGCGCATTAGCGGGGTTGTCCTACGAGCAGTACTTC
TRBJ2-7 many - TRBV30 CAWSGTPLFYEQYF TGTGCCTGGAGCGGGACACCCTTATTCTACGAGCAGTACTTC
TRBJ1-2 few - TRBV12-5 CASGGVGYGYTF TGTGCTAGTGGTGGGGTGGGCTATGGCTACACCTTC
TRBJ2-7 many TRBD1 TRBV6-2/TRBV6-3 CASSYSPTGGYEQYF TGTGCCAGCAGTTACTCCCCGACAGGGGGATACGAGCAGTACTTC
TRBJ1-5 few - TRBV18 CASSLQTVYSNQPQHF TGTGCCAGCTCACTGCAGACAGTTTATAGCAATCAGCCCCAGCATTTT
TRBJ2-7 many TRBD1 TRBV6-1 CASRGGQGAYEQYF TGTGCCAGCAGGGGGGGACAGGGGGCTTACGAGCAGTACTTC
TRBJ1-1 many - TRBV5-1 CASSSTTWGDTEAFF TGCGCCAGCAGCTCAACGACTTGGGGAGACACTGAAGCTTTCTTT
TRBJ2-2 many - TRBV12-3/TRBV12-4 CASSPVQGLTGELFF TGTGCCAGCAGCCCGGTACAGGGCCTCACCGGGGAGCTGTTTTTT
TRBJ1-2 few TRBD1 TRBV9 CASSVAPDRGDYGYTF TGTGCCAGCAGCGTAGCCCCGGACAGGGGAGACTATGGCTACACCTTC
TRBJ2-2 few TRBD2 TRBV28 CASRAGGGTSGSAGELFF TGTGCCAGCAGAGCTGGGGGGGGGACTAGCGGGAGTGCCGGGGAGCTGTTTTTT
TRBJ2-7 many TRBD1 TRBV11-3 CASSPHRGTYEQYF TGTGCCAGCAGCCCCCACAGGGGGACTTACGAGCAGTACTTC
TRBJ2-5 many - TRBV7-9 CASSPRVYKQETQYF TGTGCCAGCAGCCCTAGGGTATACAAACAAGAGACCCAGTACTTC
TRBJ1-3 many - TRBV3-1 CASSPVTEGNTIYF TGTGCCAGCAGCCCGGTCACAGAGGGAAACACCATATATTTT
TRBJ2-5 - - TRBV14 CASSQGPGLLKTQYF TGTGCCAGCAGCCAAGGCCCAGGGCTGCTTAAGACCCAGTACTTC
TRBJ1-4 - TRBD1 TRBV4-1 CASSQGAGTGFEKLFF TGCGCCAGCAGCCAAGGCGCCGGGACAGGGTTTGAAAAACTGTTTTTT
TRBJ1-2 few - TRBV20-1 CSRTTRNYGYTF TGCAGTCGGACAACCCGCAACTATGGCTACACCTTC
TRBJ2-3 - TRBD1 TRBV16 CASSQSPSWDREDTQYF TGTGCCAGCAGCCAATCCCCCTCCTGGGACAGGGAAGATACGCAGTATTTT
TRBJ2-3 - TRBD1 TRBV6-1 CASSPGQGPSDTQYF TGTGCCAGTTCCCCGGGACAGGGTCCCTCAGATACGCAGTATTTT
TRBJ1-1 many - TRBV5-5 CASSFERNTEAFF TGTGCCAGCAGCTTTGAGCGGAACACTGAAGCTTTCTTT
TRBJ2-3 few - TRBV6-1 CASLPHKITSTDTQYF TGTGCCAGCCTTCCTCACAAGATCACTAGCACAGATACGCAGTATTTT
TRBJ1-1 - - TRBV27 CASSPGTSTEAFF TGTGCCAGCAGTCCTGGGACTAGCACTGAAGCTTTCTTT
TRBJ2-7 - - TRBV10-2 CASRPPSFGRSYEQYF TGCGCCAGCAGACCCCCCTCCTTTGGCAGATCCTACGAGCAGTACTTC
TRBJ2-7 many - TRBV6-1 CASSPRGGAYEQYF TGTGCCAGCAGCCCCAGGGGAGGGGCCTACGAGCAGTACTTC